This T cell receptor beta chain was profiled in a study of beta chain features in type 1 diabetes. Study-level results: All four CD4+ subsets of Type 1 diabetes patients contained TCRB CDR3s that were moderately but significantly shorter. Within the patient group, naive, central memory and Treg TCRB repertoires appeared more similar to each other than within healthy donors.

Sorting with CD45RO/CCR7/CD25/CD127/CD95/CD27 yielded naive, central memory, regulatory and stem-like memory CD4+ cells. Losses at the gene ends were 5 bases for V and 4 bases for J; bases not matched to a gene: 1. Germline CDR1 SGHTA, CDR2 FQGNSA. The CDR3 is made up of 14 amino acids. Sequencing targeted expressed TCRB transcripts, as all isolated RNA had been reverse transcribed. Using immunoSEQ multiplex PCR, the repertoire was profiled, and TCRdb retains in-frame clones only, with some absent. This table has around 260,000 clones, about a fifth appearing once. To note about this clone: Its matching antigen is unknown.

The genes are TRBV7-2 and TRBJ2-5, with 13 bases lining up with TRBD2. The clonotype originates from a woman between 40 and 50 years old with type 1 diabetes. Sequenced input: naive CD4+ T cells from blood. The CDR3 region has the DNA TGTGCCAGCAGCCGGACTAGCGGGAGAGAGACCCAGTACTTC. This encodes CASSRTSGRETQYF.